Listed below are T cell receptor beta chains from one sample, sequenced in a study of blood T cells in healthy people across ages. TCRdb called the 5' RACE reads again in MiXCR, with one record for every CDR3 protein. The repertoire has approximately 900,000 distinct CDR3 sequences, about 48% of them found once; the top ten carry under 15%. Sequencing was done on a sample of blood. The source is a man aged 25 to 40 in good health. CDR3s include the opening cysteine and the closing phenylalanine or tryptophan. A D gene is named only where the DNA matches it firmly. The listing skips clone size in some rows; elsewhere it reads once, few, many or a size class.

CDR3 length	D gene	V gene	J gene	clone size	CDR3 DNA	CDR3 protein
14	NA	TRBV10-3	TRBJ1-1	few	TGTGCCATCAGTGGCGGGGGCCCGAACACTGAAGCTTTCTTT	CAISGGGPNTEAFF
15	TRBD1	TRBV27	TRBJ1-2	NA	TGTGCCAGCAGTTTAGGAGGGACAGTCCGGGGTGGCTACACCTTC	CASSLGGTVRGGYTF
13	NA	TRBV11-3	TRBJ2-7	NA	TGTGCCGGCAGCCTAGGACAGCGATACGAGCAGTACTTC	CAGSLGQRYEQYF
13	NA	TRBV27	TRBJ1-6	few	TGTGCCAGCAGTTTAGGAGTAACTTCACCCCTCCACTTT	CASSLGVTSPLHF
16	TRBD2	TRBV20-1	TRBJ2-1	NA	TGCAGTGCTAGAGGTTCCGCCGGGACTAGCATCTACGAGCAGTTCTTC	CSARGSAGTSIYEQFF
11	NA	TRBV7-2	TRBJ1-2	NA	TGTGCCAGCAGCTTATTCGGGACTCGCACCTTC	CASSLFGTRTF
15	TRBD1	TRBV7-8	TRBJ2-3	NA	TGTGCCAGCAGCATCTACAGGGGAAGCACAGATACGCGGTATTTT	CASSIYRGSTDTRYF
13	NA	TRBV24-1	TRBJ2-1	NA	TGTGCCACCAGTGATGCGGCGGTGAATGAGCAGTTCTTC	CATSDAAVNEQFF
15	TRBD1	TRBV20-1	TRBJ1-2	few	TGCAGTGCTCCCCGAGGGGGACAGCATAACTATGGCTACACCTTC	CSAPRGGQHNYGYTF
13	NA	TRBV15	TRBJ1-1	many	TGTGCCACCAGCAGAGATCTCGGGGAGGCCGCTTTCTTT	CATSRDLGEAAFF
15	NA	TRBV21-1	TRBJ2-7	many	TGTGCCAGCAGCAAAGTCACAGGGATGACCTACGAGCAGTACTTC	CASSKVTGMTYEQYF
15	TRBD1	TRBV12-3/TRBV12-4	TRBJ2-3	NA	TGTGCCAGCAGCTGGGACAGGGTCGATACAGATACGCAGTATTTT	CASSWDRVDTDTQYF
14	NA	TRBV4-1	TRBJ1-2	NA	TGCGCCAGCAGCCAAGACGAGAGGGACGATGGCTACACCTTC	CASSQDERDDGYTF
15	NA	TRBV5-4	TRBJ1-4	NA	TGTGCCAGCAGCTTGGGGACGAGGGGCGATGAAAAACTGTTTTTT	CASSLGTRGDEKLFF
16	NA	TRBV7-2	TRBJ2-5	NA	TGTGCCAGCAGCTTAATCTTCACGGGGGCCCAAGAGACCCAGTACTTC	CASSLIFTGAQETQYF
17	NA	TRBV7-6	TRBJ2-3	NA	TGTGCCAGCAGCCCCCTCCATCGAGTAGCTATAACAGATACGCAGTATTTT	CASSPLHRVAITDTQYF
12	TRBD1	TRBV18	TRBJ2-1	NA	TGTGCCAGCTCACCACCGGACAGGGGGAAGTTCTTC	CASSPPDRGKFF
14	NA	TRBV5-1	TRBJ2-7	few	TGCGCCAGCAGCTCAGACTCATCTTTCTACGAGCAGTACTTC	CASSSDSSFYEQYF
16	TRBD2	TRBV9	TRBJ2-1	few	TGTGCCAGCAGCGTAGGACTAGCCTCAGCCTACAATGAGCAGTTCTTC	CASSVGLASAYNEQFF
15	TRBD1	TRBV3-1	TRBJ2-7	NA	TGTGCCAGCAGGGGAACCGGGACAGGGGATTACGAGCAGTACTTC	CASRGTGTGDYEQYF
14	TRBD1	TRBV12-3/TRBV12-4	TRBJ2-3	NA	TGTGCCAGCAGTTTAAGGGACAGATCAGATACGCAGTATTTT	CASSLRDRSDTQYF
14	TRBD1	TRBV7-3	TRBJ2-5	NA	TGTGCCAGCAGCTCGACAGGGGGCTTGGAGACCCAGTACTTC	CASSSTGGLETQYF
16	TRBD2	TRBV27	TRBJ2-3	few	TGTGCCAGCAGTTTAGGTAGCGGGGGGGTCACAGATACGCAGTATTTT	CASSLGSGGVTDTQYF
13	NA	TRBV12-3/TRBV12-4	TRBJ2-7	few	TGTGCCAGCAGCCCAGGACAGTACTACGAGCAGTACTTC	CASSPGQYYEQYF
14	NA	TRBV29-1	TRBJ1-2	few	TGCAGCGTTGAAGATATTCCGATGGCCCATGGCTACACCTTC	CSVEDIPMAHGYTF
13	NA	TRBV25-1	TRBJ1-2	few	TGTGCCAGCTCTATAGGCCAGGGTGCAACCTACACCTTC	CASSIGQGATYTF
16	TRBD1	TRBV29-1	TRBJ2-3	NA	TGCAGCGCTTACAGGGGGCGCGGATCAAGGACAGATACGCAGTATTTT	CSAYRGRGSRTDTQYF
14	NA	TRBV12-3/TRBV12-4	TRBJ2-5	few	TGTGCCAGCAGTACGGGGACCGAACCGGAGACCCAGTACTTC	CASSTGTEPETQYF
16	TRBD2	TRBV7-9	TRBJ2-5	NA	TGTGCCAGCAGCTTAGATCCGCGGGGGGGCCAAGAGACCCAGTACTTC	CASSLDPRGGQETQYF
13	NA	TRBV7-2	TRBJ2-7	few	TGTGCCAGCAGCTTAGAGGACGCGCACGAGCAGTACTTC	CASSLEDAHEQYF
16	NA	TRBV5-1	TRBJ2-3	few	TGCGCCAGCAGCTCTGCTTATGCCCGACCCACAGATACGCAGTATTTT	CASSSAYARPTDTQYF
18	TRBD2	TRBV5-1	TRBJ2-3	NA	TGCGCCAGCAGCTTGACCTATAGCGGGGGACATAGCACAGATACGCAGTATTTT	CASSLTYSGGHSTDTQYF
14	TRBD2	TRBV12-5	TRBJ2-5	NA	TGTGCTAGCCGGGACGGGGGGGCCAAAGAGACCCAGTACTTC	CASRDGGAKETQYF
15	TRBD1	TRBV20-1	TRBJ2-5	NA	TGCAGTGCTAGAGATTGGTGGACAGGGCAAGAGACCCAGTACTTC	CSARDWWTGQETQYF
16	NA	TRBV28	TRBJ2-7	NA	TGTGCCAGCAACCCCGCACGGACGGGGCGGCACTACGAGCAGTACTTC	CASNPARTGRHYEQYF
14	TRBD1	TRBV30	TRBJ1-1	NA	TGTGCCTGGAGTACAGGGGGGCCGAACACTGAAGCTTTCTTT	CAWSTGGPNTEAFF